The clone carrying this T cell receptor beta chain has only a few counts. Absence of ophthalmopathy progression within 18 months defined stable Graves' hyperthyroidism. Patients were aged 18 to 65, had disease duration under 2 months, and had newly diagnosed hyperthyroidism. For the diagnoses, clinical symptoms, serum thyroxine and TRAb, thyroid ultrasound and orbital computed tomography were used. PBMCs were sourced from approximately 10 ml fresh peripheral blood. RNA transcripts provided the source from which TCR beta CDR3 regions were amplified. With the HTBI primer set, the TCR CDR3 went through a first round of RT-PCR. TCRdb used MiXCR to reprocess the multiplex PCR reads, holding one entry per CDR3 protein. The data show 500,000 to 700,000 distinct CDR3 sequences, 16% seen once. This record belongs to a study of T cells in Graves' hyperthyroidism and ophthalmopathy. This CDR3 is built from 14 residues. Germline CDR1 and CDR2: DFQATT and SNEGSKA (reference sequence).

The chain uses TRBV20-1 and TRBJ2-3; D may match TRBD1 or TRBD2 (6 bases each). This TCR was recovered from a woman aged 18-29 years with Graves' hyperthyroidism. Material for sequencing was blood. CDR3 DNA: TGCAGCTCGAAGAGAGTGGGGGGCTCAGATACGCAGTATTTT. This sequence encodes CSSKRVGGSDTQYF.